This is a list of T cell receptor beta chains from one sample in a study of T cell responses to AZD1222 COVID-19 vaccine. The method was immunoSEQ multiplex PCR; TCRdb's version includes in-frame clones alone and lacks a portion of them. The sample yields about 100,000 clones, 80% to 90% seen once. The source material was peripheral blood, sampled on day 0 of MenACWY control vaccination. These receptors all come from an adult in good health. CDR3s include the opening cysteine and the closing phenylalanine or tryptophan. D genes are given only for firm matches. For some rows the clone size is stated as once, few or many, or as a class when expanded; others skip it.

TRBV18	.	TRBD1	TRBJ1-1	CASSPGGPNTEAFF	TGTGCCAGCTCTCCAGGGGGCCCGAACACTGAAGCTTTCTTT
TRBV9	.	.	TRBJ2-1	CASSGKGESLEGPSYNEQFF	TGTGCCAGCAGCGGAAAAGGGGAGTCCCTAGAGGGCCCCTCCTACAATGAGCAGTTCTTC
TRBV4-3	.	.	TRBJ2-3	CASSPLASSTDTQYF	TGCGCCAGCAGCCCTCTAGCGTCTAGCACAGATACGCAGTATTTT
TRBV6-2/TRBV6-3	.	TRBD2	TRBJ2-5	CASSSPKLATETQYF	TGTGCCAGCAGTTCCCCAAAACTAGCGACGGAGACCCAGTACTTC
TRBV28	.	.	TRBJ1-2	CASSLRYGYGYTF	TGTGCCAGCAGTTTGAGGTACGGCTATGGCTACACCTTC
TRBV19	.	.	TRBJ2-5	CASRRRDYQETQYF	TGTGCCAGTAGGCGCAGGGATTATCAAGAGACCCAGTACTTC
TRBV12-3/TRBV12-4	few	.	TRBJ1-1	CASSATLNTEAFF	TGTGCCAGCAGTGCCACACTGAACACTGAAGCTTTCTTT
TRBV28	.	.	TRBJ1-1	CASSLWGGTEAFF	TGTGCCAGCAGTTTATGGGGGGGGACTGAAGCTTTCTTT
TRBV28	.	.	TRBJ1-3	CASSLISISGNTIYF	TGTGCCAGCAGTTTGATCTCAATCTCTGGAAACACCATATATTTT
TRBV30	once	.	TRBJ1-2	CAWSVGPYGYTF	TGTGCCTGGAGTGTCGGGCCGTATGGCTACACCTTC
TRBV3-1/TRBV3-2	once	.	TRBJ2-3	CASSQEGVGTQYF	TGTGCCAGCAGCCAGGAAGGAGTGGGTACGCAGTATTTT
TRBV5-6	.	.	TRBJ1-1	CASSALQISLSW	TGTGCCAGCAGCGCCCTACAGATTTCGCTTTCTTGG
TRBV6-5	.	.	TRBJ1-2	CASSYSQTYGYTF	TGTGCCAGCAGTTACTCACAGACCTATGGCTACACCTTC
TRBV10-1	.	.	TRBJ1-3	CASTSKKGSWSGNTIYF	TGCGCCAGCACCTCAAAAAAGGGGTCATGGTCCGGAAACACCATATATTTT
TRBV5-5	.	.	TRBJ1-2	CASSLAPATNYGYTF	TGTGCCAGCAGCTTGGCCCCAGCTACTAACTATGGCTACACCTTC
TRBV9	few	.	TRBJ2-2	CASTRQGDTGELFF	TGTGCCAGCACGCGGCAGGGTGACACCGGGGAGCTGTTTTTT
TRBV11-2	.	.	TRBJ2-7	CASSPGGTGIHEQYF	TGTGCCAGCAGCCCGGGGGGGACAGGGATCCACGAGCAGTACTTC
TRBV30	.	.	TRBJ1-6	CAWSADIRNSPLHF	TGTGCCTGGAGTGCCGACATAAGGAACTCACCCCTCCACTTT
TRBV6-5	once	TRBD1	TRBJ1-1	CASSYSVGTDTEAFF	TGTGCCAGCAGTTACTCGGTAGGGACAGACACTGAAGCTTTCTTT
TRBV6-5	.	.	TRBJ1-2	CASRSVGSQLYGYTF	TGTGCCAGCAGGTCCGTGGGGTCCCAGCTCTATGGCTACACCTTC
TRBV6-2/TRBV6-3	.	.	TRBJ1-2	CASNPNRDFNYGYTF	TGTGCCAGCAACCCAAACAGGGATTTTAACTATGGCTACACCTTC
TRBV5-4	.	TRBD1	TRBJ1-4	CASSLGPDRGPEKLFF	TGTGCCAGCAGCTTGGGCCCTGACAGGGGGCCCGAAAAACTGTTTTTT
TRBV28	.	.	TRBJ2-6	CASSFVGASTSGANVLTF	TGTGCCAGCAGTTTCGTAGGGGCTTCCACCTCTGGGGCCAACGTCCTGACTTTC
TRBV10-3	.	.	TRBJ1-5	CAISELSGDNQPQHF	TGTGCCATCAGTGAGTTATCGGGAGACAATCAGCCCCAGCATTTT
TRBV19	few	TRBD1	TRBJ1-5	CASSSSTGEAQPQHF	TGTGCCAGTAGTTCGTCGACAGGGGAGGCTCAGCCCCAGCATTTT
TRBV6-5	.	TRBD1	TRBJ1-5	CASSSRQGGNQPQHF	TGTGCCAGCAGTTCCCGACAGGGAGGCAATCAGCCCCAGCATTTT
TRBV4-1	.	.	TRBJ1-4	CASSQAQGTVREKLFF	TGCGCCAGCAGCCAAGCTCAGGGGACCGTACGGGAAAAACTGTTTTTT
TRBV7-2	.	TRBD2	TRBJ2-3	CASSRTSFSTDTQYF	TGTGCCAGCAGCCGGACTAGCTTTTCCACAGATACGCAGTATTTT
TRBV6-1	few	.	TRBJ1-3	CASSERGSAGNTIYF	TGTGCCAGCAGTGAACGGGGCAGCGCTGGAAACACCATATATTTT
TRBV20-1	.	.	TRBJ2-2	CSASSGAQAELTGELFF	TGCAGTGCTAGTTCGGGGGCACAGGCGGAATTGACCGGGGAGCTGTTTTTT
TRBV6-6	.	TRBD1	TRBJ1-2	CASSPQGYRNGNYGYTF	TGTGCCAGCAGTCCACAGGGGTATAGGAACGGTAACTATGGCTACACCTTC
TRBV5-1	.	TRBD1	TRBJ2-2	CASSLSQGITGELFF	TGCGCCAGCAGCTTGTCACAGGGGATAACCGGGGAGCTGTTTTTT
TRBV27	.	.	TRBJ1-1	CASTFFWAGGRLTEAFF	TGTGCCAGCACCTTTTTCTGGGCGGGGGGAAGGTTAACTGAAGCTTTCTTT
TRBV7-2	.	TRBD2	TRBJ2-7	CASSPQTGTRAYEQYF	TGTGCCAGCAGCCCCCAGACCGGGACTAGGGCCTACGAGCAGTACTTC
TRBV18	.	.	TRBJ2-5	CASSPPGSRGQETQYF	TGTGCCAGCTCACCACCGGGTTCCAGAGGCCAAGAGACCCAGTACTTC
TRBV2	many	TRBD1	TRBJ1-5	CASSGQGGRSNQPQHF	TGTGCCAGCAGTGGACAGGGTGGGAGAAGCAATCAGCCCCAGCATTTT
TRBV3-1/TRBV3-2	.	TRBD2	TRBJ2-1	CAGGGGSSYNEQFF	TGTGCTGGGGGGGGAGGGAGCTCCTACAATGAGCAGTTCTTC
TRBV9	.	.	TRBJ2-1	CASSLSDEQFF	TGTGCCAGCAGCCTCAGTGATGAGCAGTTCTTC
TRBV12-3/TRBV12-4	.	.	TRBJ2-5	CASPPGEETQYF	TGTGCCAGCCCTCCGGGAGAAGAGACCCAGTACTTC
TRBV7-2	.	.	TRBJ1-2	CASSALLGDGYTF	TGTGCCAGCAGCGCTCTCCTGGGGGATGGCTACACCTTC
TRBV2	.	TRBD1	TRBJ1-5	CASSGQGGVFQPQHF	TGTGCCAGCAGTGGGCAGGGGGGTGTGTTTCAGCCCCAGCATTTT
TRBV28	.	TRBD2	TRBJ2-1	CASSPGLAGSEQFF	TGTGCCAGCAGCCCGGGGCTAGCGGGTTCTGAGCAGTTCTTC
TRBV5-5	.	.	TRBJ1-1	CASSQAFNRIRDTEAFF	TGTGCCAGCAGCCAAGCCTTTAACAGGATCAGAGACACTGAAGCTTTCTTT
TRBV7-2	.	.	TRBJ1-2	CASSLASPASGGYTF	TGTGCCAGCAGCTTAGCTTCGCCGGCATCAGGGGGCTACACCTTC
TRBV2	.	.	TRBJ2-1	CASSGFSRGEQFF	TGTGCCAGCAGTGGGTTCAGCCGAGGTGAGCAGTTCTTC
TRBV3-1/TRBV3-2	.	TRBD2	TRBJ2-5	CASRVSRLAGEKGDQETQYF	TGTGCCAGCAGAGTAAGCCGCCTAGCGGGAGAGAAAGGGGACCAAGAGACCCAGTACTTC
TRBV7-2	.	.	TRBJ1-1	CASSLRGGGGEAFF	TGTGCCAGCAGCTTAAGAGGCGGGGGAGGTGAAGCTTTCTTT
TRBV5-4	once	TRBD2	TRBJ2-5	CASSLGASGAGETQYF	TGTGCCAGCAGCTTGGGAGCCAGCGGGGCCGGAGAGACCCAGTACTTC
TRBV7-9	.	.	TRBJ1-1	CASSPISFTMNTEAFF	TGTGCCAGCAGCCCTATCAGCTTTACTATGAACACTGAAGCTTTCTTT
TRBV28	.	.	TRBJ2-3	CASSLSRGSRSRDTQYF	TGTGCCAGCAGTCTCTCCCGGGGATCTCGTAGTCGGGATACGCAGTATTTT
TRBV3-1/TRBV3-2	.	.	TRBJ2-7	CASSQIGTEEQYF	TGTGCCAGCAGCCAAATAGGGACCGAAGAGCAGTACTTC
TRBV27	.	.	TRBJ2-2	CASSARKGGSTGELFF	TGTGCCAGCAGTGCCCGGAAGGGGGGAAGCACCGGGGAGCTGTTTTTT
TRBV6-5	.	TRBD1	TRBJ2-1	CASSAQGQGWNEQFF	TGTGCCAGCAGCGCTCAAGGACAGGGGTGGAATGAGCAGTTCTTC
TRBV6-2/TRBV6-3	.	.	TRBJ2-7	CASSTYAEQYF	TGTGCCAGCAGCACCTACGCCGAGCAGTACTTC